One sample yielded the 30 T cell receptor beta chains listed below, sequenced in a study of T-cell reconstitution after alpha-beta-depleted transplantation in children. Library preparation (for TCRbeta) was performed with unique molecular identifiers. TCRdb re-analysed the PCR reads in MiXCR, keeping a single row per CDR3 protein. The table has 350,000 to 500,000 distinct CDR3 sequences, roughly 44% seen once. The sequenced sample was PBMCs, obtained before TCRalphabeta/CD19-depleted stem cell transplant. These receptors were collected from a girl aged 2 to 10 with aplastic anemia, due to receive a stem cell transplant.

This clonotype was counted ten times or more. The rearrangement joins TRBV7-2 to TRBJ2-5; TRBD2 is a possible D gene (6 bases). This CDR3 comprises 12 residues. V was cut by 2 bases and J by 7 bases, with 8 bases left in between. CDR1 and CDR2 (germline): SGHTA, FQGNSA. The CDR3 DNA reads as TGTGCCAGCAGCTTATCTAGCGCGACCCAGTACTTC. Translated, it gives CASSLSSATQYF.

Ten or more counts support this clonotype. CDR3 protein: CASSPRVGFPQETQYF. The DNA of the CDR3 is TGTGCCAGCAGCCCTAGGGTCGGGTTTCCTCAAGAGACCCAGTACTTC. The chain combines TRBV4-2 with TRBJ2-5, with D unresolved. The germline gives CDR1 LGHNA, CDR2 YNFKEQ. The CDR3 totals 16 residues. Deletions cut 4 bases from V and 2 bases from J, with 17 bases between.

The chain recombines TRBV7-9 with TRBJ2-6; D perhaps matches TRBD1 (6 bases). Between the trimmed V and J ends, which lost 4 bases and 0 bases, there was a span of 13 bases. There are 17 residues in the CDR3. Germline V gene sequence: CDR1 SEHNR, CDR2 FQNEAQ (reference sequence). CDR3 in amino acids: CASSSSTGVSGANVLTF. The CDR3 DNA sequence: TGTGCCAGCAGCTCGTCGACAGGAGTCTCTGGGGCCAACGTCCTGACTTTC.

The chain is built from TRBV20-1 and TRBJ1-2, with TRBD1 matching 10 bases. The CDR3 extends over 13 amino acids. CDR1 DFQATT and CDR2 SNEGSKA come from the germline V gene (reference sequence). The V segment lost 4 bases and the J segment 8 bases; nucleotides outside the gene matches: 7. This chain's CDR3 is CSAKIGDRGGYTF. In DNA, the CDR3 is TGCAGTGCTAAAATAGGGGACAGGGGCGGCTACACCTTC.

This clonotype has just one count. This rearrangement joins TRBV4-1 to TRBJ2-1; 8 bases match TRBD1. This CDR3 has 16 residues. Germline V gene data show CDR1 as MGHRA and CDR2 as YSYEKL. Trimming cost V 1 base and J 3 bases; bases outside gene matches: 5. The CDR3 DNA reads TGCGCCAGCAGCCAAGTGGCCGGACAGGGCTACAATGAGCAGTTCTTC. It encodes CASSQVAGQGYNEQFF.

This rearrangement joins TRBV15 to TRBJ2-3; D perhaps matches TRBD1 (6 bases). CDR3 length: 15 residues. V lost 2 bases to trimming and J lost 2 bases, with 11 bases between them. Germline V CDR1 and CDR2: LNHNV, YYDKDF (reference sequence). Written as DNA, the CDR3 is TGTGCCACCAGCAGACCCTCAGGGGACACAGATACGCAGTATTTT. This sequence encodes CATSRPSGDTDTQYF. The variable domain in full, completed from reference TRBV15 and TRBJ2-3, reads DAMVIQNPRYQVTQFGKPVTLSCSQTLNHNVMYWYQQKSSQAPKLLFHYYDKDFNNEADTPDNFQSRRPNTSFCFLDIRSPGLGDTAMYLCATSRPSGDTDTQYFGPGTRLTVL.

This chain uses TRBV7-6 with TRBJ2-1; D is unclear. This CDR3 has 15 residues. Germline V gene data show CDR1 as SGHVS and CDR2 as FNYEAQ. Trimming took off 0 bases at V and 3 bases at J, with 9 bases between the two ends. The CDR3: CASSLAQALYNEQFF. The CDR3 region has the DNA TGTGCCAGCAGCTTAGCGCAGGCACTCTACAATGAGCAGTTCTTC.

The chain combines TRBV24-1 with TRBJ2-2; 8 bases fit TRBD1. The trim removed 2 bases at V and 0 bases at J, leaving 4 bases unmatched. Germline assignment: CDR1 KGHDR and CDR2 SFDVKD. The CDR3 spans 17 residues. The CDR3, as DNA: TGTGCCACCAGTGATTCCCGACAGGGGCCGAACACCGGGGAGCTGTTTTTT. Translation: CATSDSRQGPNTGELFF.

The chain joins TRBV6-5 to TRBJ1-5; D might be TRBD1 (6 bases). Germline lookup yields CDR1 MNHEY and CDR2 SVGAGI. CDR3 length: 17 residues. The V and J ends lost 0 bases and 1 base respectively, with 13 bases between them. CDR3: CASSYSKLQGSNQPQHF. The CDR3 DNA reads TGTGCCAGCAGTTACTCGAAACTACAGGGAAGCAATCAGCCCCAGCATTTT.

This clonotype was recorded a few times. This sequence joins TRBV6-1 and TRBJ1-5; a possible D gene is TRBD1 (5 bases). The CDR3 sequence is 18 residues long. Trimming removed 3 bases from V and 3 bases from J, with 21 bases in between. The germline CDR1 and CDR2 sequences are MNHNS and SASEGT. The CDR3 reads CASSEDLVTGRYNQPQHF. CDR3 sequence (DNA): TGTGCCAGCAGTGAGGATTTAGTGACGGGACGGTACAATCAGCCCCAGCATTTT.

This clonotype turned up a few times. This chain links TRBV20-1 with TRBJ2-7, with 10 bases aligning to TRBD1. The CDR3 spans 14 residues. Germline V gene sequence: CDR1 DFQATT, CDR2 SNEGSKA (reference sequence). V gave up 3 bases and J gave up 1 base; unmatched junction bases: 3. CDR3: CSARTGQGSYEQYF. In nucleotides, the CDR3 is TGCAGTGCTAGGACGGGACAGGGGTCCTACGAGCAGTACTTC.

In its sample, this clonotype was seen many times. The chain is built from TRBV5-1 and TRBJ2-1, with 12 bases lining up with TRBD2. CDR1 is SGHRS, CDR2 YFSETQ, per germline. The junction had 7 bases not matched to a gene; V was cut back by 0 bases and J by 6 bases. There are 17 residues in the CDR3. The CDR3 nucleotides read TGCGCCAGCAGCTTGGTCCTAGCGGGAGGGCCGGTCAATGAGCAGTTCTTC. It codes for CASSLVLAGGPVNEQFF.

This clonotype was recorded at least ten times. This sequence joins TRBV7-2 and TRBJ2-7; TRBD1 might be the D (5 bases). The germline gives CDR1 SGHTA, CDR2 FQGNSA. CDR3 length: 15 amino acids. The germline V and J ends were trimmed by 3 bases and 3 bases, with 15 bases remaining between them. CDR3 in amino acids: CASSFSSSGNYEQYF. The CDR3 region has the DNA TGTGCCAGCAGCTTCTCTTCCTCAGGGAACTACGAGCAGTACTTC. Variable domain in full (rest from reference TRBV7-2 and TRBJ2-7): GAGVSQSPSNKVTEKGKDVELRCDPISGHTALYWYRQSLGQGLEFLIYFQGNSAPDKSGLPSDRFSAERTGGSVSTLTIQRTQQEDSAVYLCASSFSSSGNYEQYFGPGTRLTVT.

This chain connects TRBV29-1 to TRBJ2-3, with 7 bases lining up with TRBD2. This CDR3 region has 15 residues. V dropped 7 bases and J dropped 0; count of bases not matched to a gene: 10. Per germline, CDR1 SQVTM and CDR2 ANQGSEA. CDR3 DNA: TGCAGCGGACAAAAGACTAGCTCTAGCACAGATACGCAGTATTTT. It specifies CSGQKTSSSTDTQYF.

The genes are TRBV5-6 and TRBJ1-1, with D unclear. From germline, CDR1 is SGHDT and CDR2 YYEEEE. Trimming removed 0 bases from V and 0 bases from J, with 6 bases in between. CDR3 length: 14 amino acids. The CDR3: CASSLVSMNTEAFF. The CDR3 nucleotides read TGTGCCAGCAGCTTGGTCAGCATGAACACTGAAGCTTTCTTT. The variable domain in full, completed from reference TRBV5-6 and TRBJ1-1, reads DAGVTQSPTHLIKTRGQQVTLRCSPKSGHDTVSWYQQALGQGPQFIFQYYEEEERQRGNFPDRFSGHQFPNYSSELNVNALLLGDSALYLCASSLVSMNTEAFFGQGTRLTVV.

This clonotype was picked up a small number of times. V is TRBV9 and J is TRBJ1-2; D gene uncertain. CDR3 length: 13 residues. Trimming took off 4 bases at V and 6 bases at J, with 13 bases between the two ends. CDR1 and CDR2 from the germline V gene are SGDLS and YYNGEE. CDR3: CASSLLGGNGYTF. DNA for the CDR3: TGTGCCAGCAGCCTCTTGGGAGGGAATGGCTACACCTTC.

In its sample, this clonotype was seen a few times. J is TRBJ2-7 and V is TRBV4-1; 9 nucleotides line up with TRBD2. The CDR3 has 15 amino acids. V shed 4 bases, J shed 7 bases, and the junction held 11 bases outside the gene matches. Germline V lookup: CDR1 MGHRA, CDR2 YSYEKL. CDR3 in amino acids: CASSLRTSANLEQYF. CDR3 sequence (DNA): TGCGCCAGCAGCCTTCGGACTAGCGCGAACTTGGAGCAGTACTTC.

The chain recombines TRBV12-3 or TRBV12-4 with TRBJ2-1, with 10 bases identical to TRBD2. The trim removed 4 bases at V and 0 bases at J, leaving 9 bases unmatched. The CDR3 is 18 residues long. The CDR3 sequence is CASSSGTSAQYSYNEQFF. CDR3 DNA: TGTGCCAGCAGTTCCGGGACTAGCGCCCAATACTCCTACAATGAGCAGTTCTTC.

This chain's CDR3 is CATSKDRGPYEQYF. The CDR3 region has the DNA TGTGCCACCAGCAAGGACAGGGGGCCCTACGAGCAGTACTTC. The gene calls are TRBV15 and TRBJ2-7; TRBD1 matches at 11 bases. V was pared by 4 bases and J by 2 bases, with 1 base of the junction left unmatched. The CDR3 is 14 residues long. In germline, CDR1 is LNHNV, CDR2 YYDKDF (reference sequence). Complete variable domain (other parts from reference TRBV15 and TRBJ2-7): DAMVIQNPRYQVTQFGKPVTLSCSQTLNHNVMYWYQQKSSQAPKLLFHYYDKDFNNEADTPDNFQSRRPNTSFCFLDIRSPGLGDTAMYLCATSKDRGPYEQYFGPGTRLTVT.

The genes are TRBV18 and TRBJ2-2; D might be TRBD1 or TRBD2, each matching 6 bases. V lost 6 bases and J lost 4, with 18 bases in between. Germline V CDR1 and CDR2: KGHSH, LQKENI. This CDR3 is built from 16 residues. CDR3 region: CASSPILQGGTGELFF. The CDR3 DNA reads TGTGCCAGCTCCCCGATCTTACAGGGAGGCACCGGGGAGCTGTTTTTT. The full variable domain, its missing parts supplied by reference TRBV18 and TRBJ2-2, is NAGVMQNPRHLVRRRGQEARLRCSPMKGHSHVYWYRQLPEEGLKFMVYLQKENIIDESGMPKERFSAEFPKEGPSILRIQQVVRGDSAAYFCASSPILQGGTGELFFGEGSRLTVL.

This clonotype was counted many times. The CDR3: CASSFTGLGTDTQYF. CDR3 nucleotide sequence: TGCGCCAGCAGCTTTACCGGGCTCGGCACAGATACGCAGTATTTT. The gene calls are TRBV5-1 and TRBJ2-3, with D uncertain. The CDR3 runs 15 residues. The germline gives CDR1 SGHRS, CDR2 YFSETQ. Between the trimmed V and J ends, which lost 2 bases and 1 base, there was a span of 11 bases.

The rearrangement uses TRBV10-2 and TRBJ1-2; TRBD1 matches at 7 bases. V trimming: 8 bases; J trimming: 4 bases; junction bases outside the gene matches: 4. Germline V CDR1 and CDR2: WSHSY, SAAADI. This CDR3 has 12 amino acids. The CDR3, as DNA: TGCGCCAGCCTCCGGGACAGCTATGGCTACACCTTC. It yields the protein CASLRDSYGYTF.

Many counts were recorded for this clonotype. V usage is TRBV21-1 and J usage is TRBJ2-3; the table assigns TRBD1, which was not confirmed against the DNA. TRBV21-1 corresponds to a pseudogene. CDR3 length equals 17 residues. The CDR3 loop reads CASSPSLGDRGPDTQYF. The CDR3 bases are TGTGCCAGCAGCCCTTCCTTGGGGGACAGGGGGCCCGATACGCAGTATTTT.

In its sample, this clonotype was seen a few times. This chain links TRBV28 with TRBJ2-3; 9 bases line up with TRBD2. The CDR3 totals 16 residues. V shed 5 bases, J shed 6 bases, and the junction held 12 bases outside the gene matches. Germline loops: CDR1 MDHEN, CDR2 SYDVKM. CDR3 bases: TGTGCCAGCAGTGAGGCGACTAGCGGACCACAGGATACGCAGTATTTT. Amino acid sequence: CASSEATSGPQDTQYF.

CDR3 nucleotide sequence: TGTGCCTGGAGGAGGGGTCCCGCCTACGAGCAGTACTTC. It specifies CAWRRGPAYEQYF. The chain recombines TRBV30 with TRBJ2-7; the D call may be TRBD1 or TRBD2 (5 bases each). CDR3 length: 13 amino acids. In germline, CDR1 is GTSNPN, CDR2 SVGIG (reference sequence). The V end was cut by 3 bases, the J end by 2 bases, with 11 bases between. Looking up the rest from reference TRBV30 and TRBJ2-7 gives the full variable domain: SQTIHQWPATLVQPVGSPLSLECTVEGTSNPNLYWYRQAAGRGLQLLFYSVGIGQISSEVPQNLSASRPQDRQFILSSKKLLLSDSGFYLCAWRRGPAYEQYFGPGTRLTVT.

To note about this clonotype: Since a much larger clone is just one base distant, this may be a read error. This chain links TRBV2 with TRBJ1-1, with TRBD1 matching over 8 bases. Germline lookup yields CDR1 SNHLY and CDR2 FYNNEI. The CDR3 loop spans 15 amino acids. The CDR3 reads CASRKTDRENTEALF. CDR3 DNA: TGTGCCAGCAGGAAAACGGACAGGGAGAACACTGAAGCTTTGTTT.

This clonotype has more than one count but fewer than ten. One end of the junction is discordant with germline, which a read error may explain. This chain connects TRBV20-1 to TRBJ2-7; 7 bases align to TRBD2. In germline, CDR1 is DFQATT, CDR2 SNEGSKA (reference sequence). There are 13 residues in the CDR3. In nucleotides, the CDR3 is TGCAGTGCAACATCGACTAGCTCCCACGAGCAGTACTTC. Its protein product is CSATSTSSHEQYF.

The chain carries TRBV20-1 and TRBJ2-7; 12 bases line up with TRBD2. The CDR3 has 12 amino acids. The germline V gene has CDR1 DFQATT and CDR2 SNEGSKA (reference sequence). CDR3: CTASSGGARQYF. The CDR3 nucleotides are TGCACCGCTTCTAGCGGGGGGGCCAGGCAGTACTTC.

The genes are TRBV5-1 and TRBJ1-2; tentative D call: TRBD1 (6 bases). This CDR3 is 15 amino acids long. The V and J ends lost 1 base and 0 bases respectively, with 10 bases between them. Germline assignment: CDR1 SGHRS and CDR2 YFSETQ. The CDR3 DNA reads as TGCGCCAGCAGCTTGATCCCAGGGGCTAACTATGGCTACACCTTC. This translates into CASSLIPGANYGYTF.

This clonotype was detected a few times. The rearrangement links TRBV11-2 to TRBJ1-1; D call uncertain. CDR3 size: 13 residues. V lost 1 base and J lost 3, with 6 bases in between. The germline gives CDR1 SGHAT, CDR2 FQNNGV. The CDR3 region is CASSLVGHTEAFF. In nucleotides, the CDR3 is TGTGCCAGCAGCTTAGTTGGTCACACTGAAGCTTTCTTT. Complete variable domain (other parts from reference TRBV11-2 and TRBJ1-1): EAGVAQSPRYKIIEKRQSVAFWCNPISGHATLYWYQQILGQGPKLLIQFQNNGVVDDSQLPKDRFSAERLKGVDSTLKIQPAKLEDSAVYLCASSLVGHTEAFFGQGTRLTVV.